This T cell receptor (beta chain) was sequenced during a study of response to subunit inactivated influenza vaccine. Study-wide results and limits: The study's authors posited that every seasonal influenza vaccination enlists few new T cells.

CDR1 SGHNT and CDR2 YYREEE come from the germline V gene (reference sequence). This CDR3 spans 14 amino acids. Trimming removed 4 bases from V and 1 base from J, with 11 bases in between. For this clonotype: Antigen: not known.

TCRdb re-derived calls from the RT-PCR reads in MiXCR, one entry per CDR3 protein. The sample carries roughly 630,000 distinct CDR3 sequences, around 15% recorded once. The source material was PBMCs from blood, sampled around 15 days before vaccination. The V gene is TRBV5-4, the J gene TRBJ2-5; perhaps TRBD2 as D (6 bases). The sequence derives from a man in his fifties or sixties who received an inactivated influenza vaccine. In DNA, the CDR3 is TGTGCCAGCAGCCCCAGGACTACCCAAGAGACCCAGTACTTC. Protein sequence: CASSPRTTQETQYF.